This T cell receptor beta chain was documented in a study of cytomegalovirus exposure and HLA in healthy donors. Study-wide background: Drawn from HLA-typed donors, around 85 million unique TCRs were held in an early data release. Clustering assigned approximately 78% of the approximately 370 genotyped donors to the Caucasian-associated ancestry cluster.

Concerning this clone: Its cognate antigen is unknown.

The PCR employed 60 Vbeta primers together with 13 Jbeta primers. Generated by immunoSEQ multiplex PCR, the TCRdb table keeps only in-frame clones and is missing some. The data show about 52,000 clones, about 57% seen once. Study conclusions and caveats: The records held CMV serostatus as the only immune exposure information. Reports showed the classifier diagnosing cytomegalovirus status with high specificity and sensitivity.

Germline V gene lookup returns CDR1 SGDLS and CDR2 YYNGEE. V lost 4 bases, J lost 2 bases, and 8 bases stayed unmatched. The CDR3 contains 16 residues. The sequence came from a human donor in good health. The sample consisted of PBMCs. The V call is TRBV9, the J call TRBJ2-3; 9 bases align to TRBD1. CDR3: CASSPYGTGNTDTQYF. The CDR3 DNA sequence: TGTGCCAGCAGCCCTTACGGGACAGGGAACACAGATACGCAGTATTTT.